Below are 10 T cell receptor beta chains sequenced from a single sample in a study of control samples from healthy donors and cancer patients. Clones were sequenced by immunoSEQ multiplex PCR, and TCRdb holds only the in-frame ones, with some missing. The data hold about 77,000 clones, with over 80% observed a single time. The sequenced sample consisted of blood. These receptors originate from an older woman in good health.

The rearrangement links TRBV19 to TRBJ2-5; the match to TRBD2 covers 14 bases. The CDR3 totals 16 residues. CDR1 is LNHDA, CDR2 SQIVND, per germline (reference sequence). V lost 5 bases to trimming and J lost 5 bases; unmatched junction nucleotides: 7. CDR3 sequence: CASSRGTSGSLETQYF. The CDR3 DNA reads as TGTGCCAGTAGTCGCGGGACTAGCGGGAGTTTGGAGACCCAGTACTTC.

The chain joins TRBV3-1 (or the pseudogene TRBV3-2) to TRBJ2-3; D perhaps matches TRBD2 (6 bases). The germline V and J ends were trimmed by 4 bases and 5 bases, with 16 bases remaining between them. The CDR3 extends over 15 amino acids. Germline V gene data show CDR1 as LGHDT and CDR2 as YNNKEL (reference sequence). The CDR3 sequence is CASSRRLGGIDTQYF. CDR3 bases: TGTGCCAGCAGCCGGCGTCTCGGCGGGATAGATACGCAGTATTTT.

The J gene is TRBJ1-6, the V gene TRBV30; 8 bases agree with TRBD1. After removal of 2 bases from V and 13 bases from J, the junction contained 13 bases not matched to a gene. This CDR3 comprises 15 residues. Looked up from germline, CDR1 is GTSNPN and CDR2 is SVGIG (reference sequence). This CDR3 is CAWSIQGRGRDPLHF. CDR3 nucleotide sequence: TGTGCCTGGAGTATCCAGGGCAGGGGGCGAGACCCCCTCCACTTT.

The chain has TRBV3-1 (or the pseudogene TRBV3-2) and TRBJ2-5, with TRBD2 matching over 10 bases. The ends lost 4 bases at V and 11 bases at J; junction bases unmatched: 7. CDR3 size: 13 residues. CDR1 and CDR2 (germline): LGHDT, YNNKEL (reference sequence). CDR3 coding DNA: TGTGCCAGCAGCCCCCACGGACTAGCGGCTCAGTACTTC. Translation gives CASSPHGLAAQYF.

The J gene is TRBJ2-3, the V gene TRBV7-2, with 7 bases matching TRBD1. The CDR3 is 14 residues long. From germline, CDR1 is SGHTA and CDR2 FQGNSA. The junction had 2 bases not matched to a gene; V was cut back by 1 base and J by 4 bases. The CDR3 here is CASSLGQGADTQYF. The CDR3 bases are TGTGCCAGCAGCTTAGGGCAGGGGGCAGATACGCAGTATTTT.

The genes are TRBV5-1 and TRBJ1-4; perhaps TRBD1 as D (5 bases). The ends were cut back, 5 bases at V and 7 bases at J, with 12 bases in the middle. Germline V CDR1 and CDR2: SGHRS, YFSETQ. CDR3 length: 13 amino acids. Here the CDR3 reads CASSLGTSEKLFF. The CDR3 bases are TGCGCCAGCAGTCTCGGGACGAGTGAAAAACTGTTTTTT.

This clone appeared a single time. The chain joins TRBV7-8 to TRBJ1-1, with 9 bases that match TRBD1. CDR3 length equals 14 residues. The V and J ends lost 6 bases and 8 bases, in that order; junction bases with no gene match: 10. Germline-derived CDR1 and CDR2 are SGHVS and FQNEAQ. The CDR3 region is CASRVITGGPEAFF. The CDR3 DNA reads as TGTGCCAGCAGAGTTATAACAGGGGGCCCCGAAGCTTTCTTT. Complete variable domain (other parts from reference TRBV7-8 and TRBJ1-1): GAGVSQSPRYKVAKRGQDVALRCDPISGHVSLFWYQQALGQGPEFLTYFQNEAQLDKSGLPSDRFFAERPEGSVSTLKIQRTQQEDSAVYLCASRVITGGPEAFFGQGTRLTVV.

This chain connects TRBV7-9 to TRBJ2-2, with D perhaps TRBD2 (5 bases). The CDR3 spans 18 residues. The ends were cut back, 5 bases at V and 3 bases at J, with 22 bases in the middle. Per the germline V gene, CDR1 is SEHNR and CDR2 is FQNEAQ (reference sequence). CDR3: CASSPRGRGRAYTGELFF. CDR3 DNA sequence: TGTGCCAGCAGCCCACGGGGAAGAGGGCGGGCCTACACCGGGGAGCTGTTTTTT.

This sequence joins TRBV28 and TRBJ1-2; 9 nucleotides line up with TRBD1. Germline CDR1 reads MDHEN; CDR2 reads SYDVKM. The trim removed 4 bases at V and 4 bases at J, leaving 4 bases unmatched. This CDR3 has 14 residues. The CDR3 sequence is CASSSGQGRYGYTF. The CDR3 nucleotides are TGTGCCAGCAGTTCGGGACAGGGCCGCTATGGCTACACCTTC.

This clone showed up just a few times. The chain couples TRBV9 to TRBJ2-1; 8 nucleotides align to TRBD2. Germline V gene sequence: CDR1 SGDLS, CDR2 YYNGEE. The CDR3 spans 16 residues. The trim removed 3 bases at V and 7 bases at J, leaving 12 bases unmatched. CDR3 DNA sequence: TGTGCCAGCAGCGACTTTAGCGGGACCCTGGAGAATGAGCAGTTCTTC. This gives the protein CASSDFSGTLENEQFF.